A selection of T cell receptor beta chains follows, all from one sample in a study of blood T cell repertoires in COVID-19. Using immunoSEQ multiplex PCR, the repertoire was profiled, and TCRdb retains in-frame clones only, with some absent. The sample holds fewer than 130,000 clones, around 84% seen once. Input material: peripheral blood. The receptors here all came from a human donor in a cohort sampled during active COVID-19. CDR3s include the opening cysteine and the closing phenylalanine or tryptophan. Each record gives: D gene, clone size, V gene, J gene, CDR3 protein, CDR3 DNA. A D gene is named only where the DNA matches it firmly. The size field is filled for only some rows; it gives once, few, many or a size class.

-	-	TRBV9	TRBJ2-7	CASSPQDPTYEQYF	TGTGCCAGCAGCCCACAGGACCCCACTTACGAGCAGTACTTC
-	once	TRBV30	TRBJ2-2	CALVASPTGELFF	TGTGCCTTAGTAGCTTCACCCACCGGGGAGCTGTTTTTT
TRBD1	-	TRBV2	TRBJ1-4	CASRIQGAQTNEKLFF	TGTGCCAGCAGGATACAGGGGGCGCAGACTAATGAAAAACTGTTTTTT
TRBD2	once	TRBV4-1	TRBJ2-4	CASSQDFSGGRNLAKNIQYF	TGCGCCAGCAGCCAAGATTTCAGCGGGGGACGGAACCTAGCCAAAAACATTCAGTACTTC
TRBD1	-	TRBV28	TRBJ2-6	CASRAGGSGANVLTF	TGTGCCAGCAGGGCAGGGGGCTCTGGGGCCAACGTCCTGACTTTC
TRBD2	few	TRBV29-1	TRBJ2-3	CSGGNSGGSSTDTQYF	TGCAGCGGGGGAAATAGCGGGGGCTCTAGCACAGATACGCAGTATTTT
-	-	TRBV24-1	TRBJ2-2	CATSDPERGGNTGELFF	TGTGCCACCAGTGACCCGGAGAGGGGAGGGAACACCGGGGAGCTGTTTTTT
TRBD1	-	TRBV7-9	TRBJ2-3	CASSLFLGQGTDTQYF	TGTGCCAGCAGCTTATTCTTGGGACAGGGCACAGATACGCAGTATTTT
-	-	TRBV6-1	TRBJ1-4	CASSEAQGQKLFF	TGTGCCAGCAGTGAAGCTCAGGGCCAAAAACTGTTTTTT
-	-	TRBV18	TRBJ2-7	CASSPQTASYEQYF	TGTGCCAGCTCACCACAAACCGCGTCCTACGAGCAGTACTTC
-	-	TRBV5-5	TRBJ2-2	CASSWEGGAGELFF	TGTGCCAGCAGCTGGGAGGGGGGCGCCGGGGAGCTGTTTTTT
-	-	TRBV27	TRBJ1-6	CASSLGPPPSPLHF	TGTGCCAGCAGTTTAGGGCCGCCGCCTTCACCCCTCCACTTT
-	-	TRBV4-3	TRBJ2-3	CASSQQGPHTDTQYF	TGCGCCAGCAGCCAGCAGGGGCCTCACACAGATACGCAGTATTTT
-	-	TRBV24-1	TRBJ2-3	CATSDRTDLSTDTQYF	TGTGCCACCAGTGACCGGACAGACCTTAGCACAGATACGCAGTATTTT
TRBD1	-	TRBV5-1	TRBJ2-3	CASSGQGGDTQYF	TGCGCCAGCAGCGGACAGGGGGGAGATACGCAGTATTTT
TRBD1	-	TRBV6-6	TRBJ2-7	CASSTGTEPPYEQYF	TGTGCCAGCAGTACGGGGACAGAACCTCCTTACGAGCAGTACTTC
-	-	TRBV5-1	TRBJ1-4	CASSLGGTPYNEKLFF	TGCGCCAGCAGCTTGGGAGGCACGCCATACAATGAAAAACTGTTTTTT
-	once	TRBV4-2	TRBJ1-2	CASSQLEVPNYGYTF	TGTGCCAGCAGCCAACTCGAGGTCCCTAACTATGGCTACACCTTC
-	-	TRBV5-1	TRBJ2-7	CASSLEGRSGEQYF	TGCGCCAGCAGCTTGGAGGGGAGGTCGGGCGAGCAGTACTTC
-	-	TRBV4-1	TRBJ2-5	CASSQAQSAEETQYF	TGCGCCAGCAGCCAGGCCCAATCCGCGGAGGAGACCCAGTACTTC
TRBD1	-	TRBV5-1	TRBJ2-5	CASSFMGTGEETQYF	TGCGCCAGCAGCTTTATGGGGACAGGGGAAGAGACCCAGTACTTC
-	-	TRBV5-1	TRBJ1-4	CASNLGTSNEKLFF	TGCGCCAGCAACTTAGGGACATCAAATGAAAAACTGTTTTTT
-	-	TRBV19	TRBJ1-6	CASRPGQSGSPLHF	TGTGCCAGTCGCCCAGGACAGTCTGGGTCACCCCTCCACTTT
-	-	TRBV9	TRBJ2-5	CASSGDLKETQYF	TGTGCCAGCAGCGGCGATCTAAAGGAGACCCAGTACTTC
-	-	TRBV24-1	TRBJ2-6	CATSEPSGAGANVLTF	TGTGCCACCAGTGAGCCATCAGGGGCTGGGGCCAACGTCCTGACTTTC
TRBD1	-	TRBV19	TRBJ2-1	CASSTGQGASEQFF	TGTGCCAGTAGTACAGGACAGGGGGCGTCCGAGCAGTTCTTC
TRBD2	-	TRBV10-1	TRBJ2-1	CASSATSAPPEQFF	TGCGCCAGCAGTGCAACTAGCGCCCCCCCTGAGCAGTTCTTC
-	-	TRBV30	TRBJ2-5	CAWSVPRLRRTQYF	TGTGCCTGGAGTGTTCCCCGGTTGCGTAGGACCCAGTACTTC
-	-	TRBV5-1	TRBJ2-1	CASSRWDSTTDNEQFF	TGCGCCAGCAGCAGGTGGGACTCCACGACCGACAATGAGCAGTTCTTC
TRBD2	-	TRBV10-3	TRBJ2-1	CAIGLAGGSSYNEQFF	TGTGCCATCGGGCTAGCGGGGGGGAGCTCCTACAATGAGCAGTTCTTC
TRBD2	-	TRBV9	TRBJ2-5	CASSASGTSGQETQYF	TGTGCCAGCAGCGCCTCCGGGACTAGCGGGCAAGAGACCCAGTACTTC
-	-	TRBV7-9	TRBJ1-5	CASSFWWSGFYQPQHF	TGTGCCAGCAGCTTTTGGTGGTCCGGGTTTTATCAGCCCCAGCATTTT
TRBD1	-	TRBV5-1	TRBJ1-1	CASSPLSTGAPIRAFF	TGCGCCAGCAGCCCTTTGTCCACAGGGGCCCCCATACGAGCTTTCTTT
TRBD2	-	TRBV5-6	TRBJ2-3	CASSSYTGLATDTQYF	TGTGCCAGCAGCTCATACACAGGACTAGCAACAGATACGCAGTATTTT
TRBD2	-	TRBV4-3	TRBJ2-3	CASSQDYSRGGRTDTQYF	TGCGCCAGCAGCCAAGATTACTCGCGGGGGGGCCGAACAGATACGCAGTATTTT
-	-	TRBV9	TRBJ1-1	CASSVNQGRTFF	TGTGCCAGCAGCGTAAATCAGGGGCGAACTTTCTTT
TRBD2	-	TRBV10-3	TRBJ2-3	CAIMRPTASSGREAGDTQYF	TGTGCCATCATGCGCCCGACAGCCTCTAGCGGGAGGGAGGCGGGAGATACGCAGTATTTT
-	-	TRBV27	TRBJ1-5	CASSFRGSNQPQHF	TGTGCCAGCAGTTTTCGGGGTAGCAATCAGCCCCAGCATTTT
-	-	TRBV7-9	TRBJ2-7	CASSPQAGVPEQYF	TGTGCCAGCAGCCCGCAGGCAGGGGTTCCCGAGCAGTACTTC
-	-	TRBV10-3	TRBJ1-1	CAISEPLRTGRTEAFF	TGTGCCATCAGTGAACCCCTTCGGACCGGGAGGACTGAAGCTTTCTTT
TRBD1	-	TRBV2	TRBJ1-4	CASRDRGPEKLFF	TGTGCCAGCCGGGACAGGGGGCCTGAAAAACTGTTTTTT
TRBD2	-	TRBV6-1	TRBJ2-1	CASSDPGLAGEQFF	TGTGCCAGCAGTGACCCCGGACTAGCCGGTGAGCAGTTCTTC
TRBD2	-	TRBV6-1	TRBJ2-5	CASSEVASGRETQYF	TGTGCCAGCAGTGAAGTGGCTAGCGGGAGGGAGACCCAGTACTTC
-	-	TRBV14	TRBJ2-2	CASNLLGSGELFF	TGTGCCAGCAACCTCCTAGGATCCGGGGAGCTGTTTTTT
TRBD1	-	TRBV4-1	TRBJ1-6	CASSQVETGGSPLHF	TGCGCCAGCAGCCAAGTGGAGACAGGGGGATCACCCCTCCACTTT
-	-	TRBV18	TRBJ2-1	CASSPSSGYNEQFF	TGTGCCAGCTCACCAAGCTCAGGGTACAATGAGCAGTTCTTC
TRBD1	-	TRBV27	TRBJ1-2	CASSPDRVDYGYTF	TGTGCCAGCAGCCCCGACAGGGTGGACTATGGCTACACCTTC
-	-	TRBV19	TRBJ1-5	CASSPRDVSNQPQHF	TGTGCCAGTAGTCCGCGGGACGTCTCCAATCAGCCCCAGCATTTT
-	-	TRBV18	TRBJ2-7	CASSPYGGGSPNEQYF	TGTGCCAGCTCACCCTATGGGGGCGGGAGTCCCAACGAGCAGTACTTC
TRBD1	-	TRBV5-1	TRBJ1-3	CASSSGPGQGSGNTIYF	TGCGCCAGCAGCTCCGGACCGGGACAGGGGAGCGGAAACACCATATATTTT
TRBD1	-	TRBV10-3	TRBJ2-5	CAIRLTGAAAAQYF	TGTGCCATCAGGCTGACAGGGGCCGCCGCGGCCCAGTACTTC
-	-	TRBV5-6	TRBJ1-6	CASSSRVAATYNSPLHF	TGTGCCAGCAGCTCGCGGGTCGCTGCCACCTATAATTCACCCCTCCACTTT
-	-	TRBV24-1	TRBJ2-7	CATSDRSDGVRRYF	TGTGCCACCAGTGATCGGTCCGACGGGGTCCGCCGTTACTTC